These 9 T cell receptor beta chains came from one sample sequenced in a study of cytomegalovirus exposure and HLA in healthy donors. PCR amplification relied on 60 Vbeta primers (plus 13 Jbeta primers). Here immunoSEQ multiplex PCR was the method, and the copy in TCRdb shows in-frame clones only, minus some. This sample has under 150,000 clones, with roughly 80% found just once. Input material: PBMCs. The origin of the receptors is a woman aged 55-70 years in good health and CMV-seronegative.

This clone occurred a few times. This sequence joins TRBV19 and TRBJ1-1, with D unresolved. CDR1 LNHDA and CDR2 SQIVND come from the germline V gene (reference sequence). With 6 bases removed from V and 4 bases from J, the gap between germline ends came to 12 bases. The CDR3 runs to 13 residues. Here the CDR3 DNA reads TGTGCCAGTAGCAGCACCTGGGCCACTGAAGCTTTCTTT. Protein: CASSSTWATEAFF.

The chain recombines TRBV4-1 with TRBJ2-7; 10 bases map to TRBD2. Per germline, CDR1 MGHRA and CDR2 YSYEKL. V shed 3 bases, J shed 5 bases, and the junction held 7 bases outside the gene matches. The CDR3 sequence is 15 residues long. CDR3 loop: CASSHGAGGPNEQYF. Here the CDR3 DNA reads TGCGCCAGCAGCCACGGAGCGGGAGGGCCAAACGAGCAGTACTTC.

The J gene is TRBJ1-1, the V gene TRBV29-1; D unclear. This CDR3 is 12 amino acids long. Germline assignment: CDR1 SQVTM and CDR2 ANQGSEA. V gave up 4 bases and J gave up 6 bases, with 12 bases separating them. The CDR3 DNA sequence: TGCAGCGTTGGGGCGAGGCGGGCTGAAGCTTTCTTT. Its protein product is CSVGARRAEAFF.

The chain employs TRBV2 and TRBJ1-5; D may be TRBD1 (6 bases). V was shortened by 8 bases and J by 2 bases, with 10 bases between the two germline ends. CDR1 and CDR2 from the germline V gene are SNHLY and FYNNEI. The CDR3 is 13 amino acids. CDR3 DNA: TGTGCCAGCGTCAGGGGACGCAATCAGCCCCAGCATTTT. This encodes CASVRGRNQPQHF.

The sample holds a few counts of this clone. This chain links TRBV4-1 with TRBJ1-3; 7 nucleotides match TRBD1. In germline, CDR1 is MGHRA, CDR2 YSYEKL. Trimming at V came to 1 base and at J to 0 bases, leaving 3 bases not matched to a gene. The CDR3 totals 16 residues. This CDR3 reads CASSQGGGFSGNTIYF. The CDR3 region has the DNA TGCGCCAGCAGCCAAGGAGGGGGCTTCTCTGGAAACACCATATATTTT.

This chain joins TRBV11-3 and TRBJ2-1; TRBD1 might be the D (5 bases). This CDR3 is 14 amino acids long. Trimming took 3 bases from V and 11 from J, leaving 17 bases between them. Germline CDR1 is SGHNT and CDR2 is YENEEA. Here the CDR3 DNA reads TGTGCCAGCAGCTTTACAGGCAACCCTGGGAAGCAGTTCTTC. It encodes CASSFTGNPGKQFF.

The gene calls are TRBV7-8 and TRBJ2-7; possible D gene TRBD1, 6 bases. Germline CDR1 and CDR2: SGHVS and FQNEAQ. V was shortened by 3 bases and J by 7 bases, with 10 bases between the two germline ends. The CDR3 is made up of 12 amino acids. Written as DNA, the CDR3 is TGTGCCAGCAGCTTCGTGACAGGAGAGCAGTACTTC. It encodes CASSFVTGEQYF.

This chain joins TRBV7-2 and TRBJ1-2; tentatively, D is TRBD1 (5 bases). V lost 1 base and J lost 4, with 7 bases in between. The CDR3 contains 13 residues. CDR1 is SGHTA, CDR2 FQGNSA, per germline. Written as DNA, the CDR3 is TGTGCCAGCAGCTTAGGCAGGGTCTATGGCTACACCTTC. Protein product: CASSLGRVYGYTF.

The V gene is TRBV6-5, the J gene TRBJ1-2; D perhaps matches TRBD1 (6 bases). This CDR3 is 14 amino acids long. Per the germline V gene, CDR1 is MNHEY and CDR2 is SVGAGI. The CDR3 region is CVIAPGQGGYGYTF. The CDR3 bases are TGTGTCATTGCCCCGGGACAAGGGGGATATGGCTACACCTTC.